The 14 T cell receptor beta chains below all came from one sample that was sequenced in a study of blood T cells in healthy people across ages. It was with a sample-barcoded 5' primer and a J-beta primer mix that a second PCR of roughly 7 to 12 cycles was run. MiXCR, applied by TCRdb to the 5' RACE reads, yields one record per CDR3 protein. The sample carries approximately 800,000 distinct CDR3 sequences, under 40% recorded once. Input material: blood. These receptors were collected from a man aged 18 to 30 in good health.

The V and J genes are TRBV20-1 and TRBJ1-5; D perhaps matches TRBD1 (5 bases). Germline V CDR1 and CDR2: DFQATT, SNEGSKA (reference sequence). This CDR3 is built from 14 residues. V dropped 3 bases and J dropped 4 bases, with 13 bases sitting between them. Here the CDR3 DNA reads TGCAGTGCTAGTGGACGACAGATAAATCAGCCCCAGCATTTT. Amino acid sequence: CSASGRQINQPQHF.

The chain is built from TRBV12-3 or TRBV12-4 and TRBJ1-2; possible D gene TRBD1, 5 bases. The ends were cut back, 6 bases at V and 2 bases at J, with 19 bases in the middle. CDR3 length equals 16 residues. CDR3 sequence (DNA): TGTGCCAGCAGCCGGACAACGCTAATCTCGAACTATGGCTACACCTTC. It is translated as CASSRTTLISNYGYTF.

This clonotype was seen ten or more times. This chain uses TRBV6-2 or TRBV6-3 with TRBJ2-5; TRBD1 is a possible D gene (5 bases). With 2 bases removed from V and 2 bases from J, the gap between germline ends came to 12 bases. In germline, CDR1 is MNHEY, CDR2 SVGEGT. CDR3 size: 15 residues. The CDR3 region is CASSYRGRYQETQYF. CDR3 DNA: TGTGCCAGCAGTTACAGGGGAAGGTATCAAGAGACCCAGTACTTC.

The table lists this clonotype with a few counts. The chain is built from TRBV10-3 and TRBJ1-2, with 9 bases matching TRBD1. J lost 0 bases, V lost 6 bases, and 11 bases had no gene match. The CDR3 runs 17 residues. Germline V gene sequence: CDR1 ENHRY, CDR2 SYGVKD. This CDR3 is CAISDPWTGAANYGYTF. The CDR3 bases are TGTGCCATCAGCGACCCCTGGACAGGGGCCGCTAACTATGGCTACACCTTC.

This clonotype was recorded at least ten times. As DNA, the CDR3 is TGTGCCAGCTGTCGGGACAGCCTACAAGAGACCCAGTACTTC. Protein: CASCRDSLQETQYF. The chain carries TRBV12-3 or TRBV12-4 and TRBJ2-5; 7 positions agree with TRBD1. The CDR3 contains 14 residues. Trimming at V came to 8 bases and at J to 2 bases, leaving 8 bases not matched to a gene.

This chain joins TRBV4-3 and TRBJ2-1; TRBD2 matches 9 bases. Germline V gene sequence: CDR1 LGHNA, CDR2 YSLEER. Trimming removed 8 bases from V and 4 bases from J; junction bases left unmatched: 12. The length of the CDR3 is 16 residues. The CDR3 nucleotides read TGCGCCAGCGGCGATCCGAGCGGGGGGCTATACAATGAGCAGTTCTTC. It is translated as CASGDPSGGLYNEQFF.

This clonotype was detected only a few times. One end of the junction varies from germline; a read error may be responsible. The V gene is TRBV27, the J gene TRBJ1-2; no firm D call. Germline V CDR1 and CDR2: MNHEY, SMNVEV (reference sequence). The CDR3 spans 14 residues. As DNA, the CDR3 is TGTGCCAGCAGTGTATCCCGGGCGGGTTCTGGCTACACCTTC. Protein: CASSVSRAGSGYTF.

The V gene is TRBV20-1, the J gene TRBJ1-4; D is unresolved. The V gene lost 5 bases and the J gene lost 7 bases, with 11 bases spanning the gap. CDR3 length: 12 amino acids. Germline CDR1 reads DFQATT; CDR2 reads SNEGSKA (reference sequence). The CDR3 protein is CSARETGEKLFF. As DNA, the CDR3 is TGCAGTGCTCGGGAGACCGGTGAAAAACTGTTTTTT.

This chain uses TRBV12-3 or TRBV12-4 with TRBJ1-3; TRBD1 aligns across 7 bases. The V segment lost 7 bases and the J segment 2 bases; nucleotides outside the gene matches: 5. This CDR3 is built from 14 residues. CDR3 DNA sequence: TGTGCCAGCAACCCCGACAGGGCTGGAAACACCATATATTTT. Protein sequence: CASNPDRAGNTIYF.

This clonotype was observed many times. V usage is TRBV2 and J usage is TRBJ2-5; possibly TRBD1 for D (7 bases). There are 15 residues in the CDR3. With 1 base removed from V and 3 bases from J, the gap between germline ends came to 12 bases. The germline V gene encodes CDR1 SNHLY and CDR2 FYNNEI. CDR3 coding DNA: TGTGCCAGCAGTGAAGTTGGCAGGGGGGAAGAGACCCAGTACTTC. Translated, it gives CASSEVGRGEETQYF.

The chain has TRBV11-2 and TRBJ2-4, with 12 nucleotides matching TRBD2. The CDR3 totals 14 residues. V lost 4 bases, J lost 8 bases, and 3 bases stayed unmatched. Germline lookup yields CDR1 SGHAT and CDR2 FQNNGV. The CDR3 sequence: CASSSGTSGYIQYF. CDR3 in DNA: TGTGCCAGCAGCTCCGGGACTAGCGGGTACATTCAGTACTTC.

This sequence joins TRBV7-9 and TRBJ1-1; D may be TRBD1 (5 bases). The germline CDR1 and CDR2 sequences are SEHNR and FQNEAQ (reference sequence). Trimming shortened V by 5 bases and J by 7 bases, and 14 bases separated the two germline ends. This CDR3 comprises 13 residues. CDR3 protein: CASSPGPWIEAFF. The CDR3 DNA reads as TGTGCCAGCAGCCCGGGACCGTGGATTGAAGCTTTCTTT.

The CDR3 protein is CASGRGSSTEAFF. The DNA of the CDR3 is TGTGCCAGCGGTAGAGGGAGTTCCACTGAAGCTTTCTTT. The rearrangement uses TRBV28 and TRBJ1-1; D gene ambiguous. The CDR3 extends over 13 amino acids. V was cut by 8 bases and J by 4 bases, with 14 bases left in between. The germline V gene has CDR1 MDHEN and CDR2 SYDVKM. The entire variable domain, with the rest obtained from reference TRBV28 and TRBJ1-1, is as follows: DVKVTQSSRYLVKRTGEKVFLECVQDMDHENMFWYRQDPGLGLRLIYFSYDVKMKEKGDIPEGYSVSREKKERFSLILESASTNQTSMYLCASGRGSSTEAFFGQGTRLTVV.

The J gene is TRBJ2-7, the V gene TRBV9; 8 bases map to TRBD2. The J call could be wrong; TRBJ2-5 is a better fit for the DNA end. There are 15 residues in the CDR3. The germline V gene has CDR1 SGDLS and CDR2 YYNGEE. CDR3 loop: CASSVEGLVGETQYF. The CDR3 nucleotides are TGTGCCAGCAGCGTAGAGGGACTAGTAGGAGAGACCCAGTACTTC.